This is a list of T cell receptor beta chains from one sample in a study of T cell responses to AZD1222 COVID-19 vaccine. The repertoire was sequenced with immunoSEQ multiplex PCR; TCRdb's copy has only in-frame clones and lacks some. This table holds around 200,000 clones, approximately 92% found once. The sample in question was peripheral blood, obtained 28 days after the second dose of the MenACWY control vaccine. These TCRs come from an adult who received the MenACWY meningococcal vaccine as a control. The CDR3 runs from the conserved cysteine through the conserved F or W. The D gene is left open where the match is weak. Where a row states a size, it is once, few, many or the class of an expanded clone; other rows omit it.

DNA: TGCAGCGTTGATTCTGGCGCGGGAAACTATGGCTACACCTTC
CDR3: CSVDSGAGNYGYTF
size: -
J: TRBJ1-2
V: TRBV29-1
D: -

DNA: TGCAGCGTCGAGCCCCGGGGGAGCTATGGCTACACCTTC
CDR3: CSVEPRGSYGYTF
size: -
J: TRBJ1-2
V: TRBV29-1
D: -

DNA: TGTGCCAGCAGCTTGCAGGCGGGGGGATCGGATACGCAGTATTTT
CDR3: CASSLQAGGSDTQYF
size: -
J: TRBJ2-3
V: TRBV5-5
D: TRBD2

DNA: TGTGCCAGCTCACCATCACGGGGGGGTCGGGCAGATACGCAGTATTTT
CDR3: CASSPSRGGRADTQYF
size: -
J: TRBJ2-3
V: TRBV18
D: TRBD2

DNA: TGTGCCAGCAGTCCGGGGGGATCTGGGGCCAACGTCCTGACTTTC
CDR3: CASSPGGSGANVLTF
size: -
J: TRBJ2-6
V: TRBV6-2/TRBV6-3
D: TRBD2

DNA: TGCGCCAGCAGCTGGAAATCAGGGGGCGAAGATACGCAGTATTTT
CDR3: CASSWKSGGEDTQYF
size: once
J: TRBJ2-3
V: TRBV5-1
D: TRBD1

DNA: TGTGCCAGCAGCTTAGAAGTTAATTCACCCCTCCACTTT
CDR3: CASSLEVNSPLHF
size: -
J: TRBJ1-6
V: TRBV11-3
D: -

DNA: TGTGCCAGCAGTTTGCGGAGTTATGGCTACACCTTC
CDR3: CASSLRSYGYTF
size: -
J: TRBJ1-2
V: TRBV28
D: -

DNA: TGCGCCAGCAGCTCGTGGGACACCCCGGTCAATGAGCAGTTCTTC
CDR3: CASSSWDTPVNEQFF
size: -
J: TRBJ2-1
V: TRBV5-1
D: -

DNA: TGCAGCGTTGAAGTCCCAGGGAACTATGGCTACACCTTC
CDR3: CSVEVPGNYGYTF
size: -
J: TRBJ1-2
V: TRBV29-1
D: -

DNA: TGTGCCAGCAGCTTAGTTGATAATACGCAGTATTTT
CDR3: CASSLVDNTQYF
size: -
J: TRBJ2-3
V: TRBV11-3
D: -

DNA: TGTGCCAGCAGCTTGGGGGCCGACGGTGAAGCTTTCTTT
CDR3: CASSLGADGEAFF
size: -
J: TRBJ1-1
V: TRBV5-6
D: -

DNA: TGTGCCAGCAGTCGTCGGCCGAACACTGAAGCTTTCTTT
CDR3: CASSRRPNTEAFF
size: -
J: TRBJ1-1
V: TRBV6-4
D: -

DNA: TGTGCCAGCAGTTACGGGCAGGGGGGTGAAAAACTGTTTTTT
CDR3: CASSYGQGGEKLFF
size: -
J: TRBJ1-4
V: TRBV6-5
D: TRBD1

DNA: TGTGCCAGCAGAAGGGGCCAGAACACCGGGGAGCTGTTTTTT
CDR3: CASRRGQNTGELFF
size: -
J: TRBJ2-2
V: TRBV6-5
D: -

DNA: TGTGCCAGCAGCTTGGTGCGGTCGGGCCCCTATAAAGGGAATGAGCAGTTCTTC
CDR3: CASSLVRSGPYKGNEQFF
size: -
J: TRBJ2-1
V: TRBV5-5
D: -

DNA: TGTGCCAGCAGCTTAAAGGGCGGCAGGGTGAACACTGAAGCTTTCTTT
CDR3: CASSLKGGRVNTEAFF
size: -
J: TRBJ1-1
V: TRBV7-3
D: -

DNA: TGTGCCAGCAGCCAATCCGGCGGAGGGAGGACAGATACGCAGTATTTT
CDR3: CASSQSGGGRTDTQYF
size: -
J: TRBJ2-3
V: TRBV3-1/TRBV3-2
D: -

DNA: TGTGCCAGCAGCTTGGTGGCAGATACGCAGTATTTT
CDR3: CASSLVADTQYF
size: -
J: TRBJ2-3
V: TRBV7-2
D: -

DNA: TGTGCCAGCAGGACAGGGACTAGCGAAAAACTGTTTTTT
CDR3: CASRTGTSEKLFF
size: -
J: TRBJ1-4
V: TRBV2
D: TRBD1

DNA: TGTGCCAGCAGCTTAGCAAGTGGTCCCTACGAGCAGTACTTC
CDR3: CASSLASGPYEQYF
size: -
J: TRBJ2-7
V: TRBV11-2
D: -

DNA: TGTGCCAGCAGCCAAGGTGAGGGTCTTCGGTCCTACGAGCAGTACTTC
CDR3: CASSQGEGLRSYEQYF
size: -
J: TRBJ2-7
V: TRBV3-1/TRBV3-2
D: -

DNA: TGTGCCAGCTCACCACGACAGCAAGAGACCCAGTACTTC
CDR3: CASSPRQQETQYF
size: -
J: TRBJ2-5
V: TRBV18
D: -

DNA: TGTGCCTGGACCGCGGGGGGATTGAACACTGAAGCTTTCTTT
CDR3: CAWTAGGLNTEAFF
size: -
J: TRBJ1-1
V: TRBV30
D: -

DNA: TGTGCCAGCAGTTACTCGAGGGGGCGGACTCGGTATGGCTACACCTTC
CDR3: CASSYSRGRTRYGYTF
size: -
J: TRBJ1-2
V: TRBV6-5
D: TRBD1

DNA: TGTGCCAGCAGAGTGACAGGCCATCCTGGAAACACCATATATTTT
CDR3: CASRVTGHPGNTIYF
size: -
J: TRBJ1-3
V: TRBV6-5
D: -

DNA: TGCGCCAGCAGCTTGGTTACCTCTGGGGCCAACGTCCTGACTTTC
CDR3: CASSLVTSGANVLTF
size: -
J: TRBJ2-6
V: TRBV5-1
D: -

DNA: TGTGCCAGCAGTGAATCCTTCTTCCTGTTTTTT
CDR3: CASSESFFLFF
size: -
J: TRBJ1-4
V: TRBV2
D: -

DNA: TGTGCCAGCTCACCAGGGGCGGATAATTCACCCCTCCACTTT
CDR3: CASSPGADNSPLHF
size: -
J: TRBJ1-6
V: TRBV18
D: -

DNA: TGTGCCAGTAGTAAATTCCAAGAGACCCAGTACTTC
CDR3: CASSKFQETQYF
size: -
J: TRBJ2-5
V: TRBV19
D: -

DNA: TGTGCCATCAGCGAGCCCCAGAAGCGGGGCAACTATGGCTACACCTTC
CDR3: CAISEPQKRGNYGYTF
size: few
J: TRBJ1-2
V: TRBV10-3
D: -

DNA: TGTGCCTGGAGTGTAGGCGGGACAATCAGGGCTTTCTTT
CDR3: CAWSVGGTIRAFF
size: once
J: TRBJ1-1
V: TRBV30
D: -

DNA: TGTGCCAGCAGCCTCCGGGCAGGCTTGAATTCACCCCTCCACTTT
CDR3: CASSLRAGLNSPLHF
size: -
J: TRBJ1-6
V: TRBV2
D: -

DNA: TGTGCCAGCAGCCGGGAAGGGGGTTTTATTGGCTACACCTTC
CDR3: CASSREGGFIGYTF
size: -
J: TRBJ1-2
V: TRBV3-1/TRBV3-2
D: -

DNA: TGTGCCAGCAGCTACCGGGACAGGTTATACAATGAGCAGTTCTTC
CDR3: CASSYRDRLYNEQFF
size: -
J: TRBJ2-1
V: TRBV7-3
D: TRBD1

DNA: TGTGCCAGCAGCCCATTACCGGGACTAGCGCGTCCAGATACGCAGTATTTT
CDR3: CASSPLPGLARPDTQYF
size: -
J: TRBJ2-3
V: TRBV7-3
D: TRBD2

DNA: TGTGCCAGTAGTATAGATCAGGGGAACTATGGCTACACCTTC
CDR3: CASSIDQGNYGYTF
size: -
J: TRBJ1-2
V: TRBV19
D: -